The TCR beta chain described here comes from a study of blood T cell repertoires in COVID-19. In the study overall: Both acute and convalescent COVID-19 samples were obtained from the United States, Italy and Spain. The analysed material was cDNA or gDNA that came from T cells, B-cell-depleted T cells, or PBMCs.

From its first to its last residue, the CDR3 has 17 amino acids. Note on this clone: No DNA is shown, since the ends of the CDR3 on it are uncertain; the CDR3 is the one TCRdb lists.

Profiled with immunoSEQ multiplex PCR; TCRdb holds only in-frame clones, not every one. The sample lists around 500,000 clones, approximately 91% occurring once. The genes are TRBV21-1 and TRBJ2-2; the D call of TRBD1 is as the table states it, not checked on the DNA. TRBV21-1 is a pseudogene locus. The sequencing input was PBMCs or T cells enriched from blood (not recorded which). This TCR was recovered from a woman aged 55-70 years who had recovered from COVID-19. This CDR3 reads CASSKVGSGANTGELFF.